This section outlines one T cell receptor beta chain sequence together with its context. The antigen it recognizes is unknown. Base-call qualities are not available, and no considerably larger clone is one nucleotide away. The CDR3 covers 19 residues, taking in both the cysteine and the phenylalanine. Of all the DNA, just the CDR3 is kept, 57 bases in frame from base 1. Trimmed from V: 0 bases; trimmed from J: 2 bases; junction bases lacking a gene match: 8. Per the germline V gene (reference sequence), PRHDT is the CDR1 and FYEKMQ is the CDR2. The data were taken from a study of cytomegalovirus exposure and HLA in healthy donors (dated by TCRdb to 2016 to 2017). Regarding the study in general: An earlier analysis of approximately 640 of the donors reported more than 250 Gb of sequence data and roughly 100 million unique TCR beta sequences from 150 million to 200 million T cells. Roughly 300 gigabases of sequencing data and 75 million to 85 million unique TCR sequences made up an early release that covered 500 to 650 HLA-typed donors. Among the roughly 370 genotyped donors, around 81% belonged to the genetic ancestry cluster associated with self-reported Caucasian donors. The aim of the study was to test whether cataloging public T cell receptors could identify signatures of past pathogen exposure. The T cell repertoires of 700 or so subjects were profiled by immunosequencing and related to cytomegalovirus serostatus. Along with the approximately 700-subject first cohort, a separate validation cohort of over a hundred different subjects was used. To predict cytomegalovirus infection status, the study brought together high-throughput TCR immunosequencing, statistical association of individual TCRs with disease status, and machine learning. A later analysis re-analyzed previously published TCR beta repertoires from 600 to 850 donors and added high-resolution HLA genotyping to study TCR occurrence patterns. The later analysis used no new phenotypic data to find candidate immune exposures, relying instead on TCR beta sequences and their occurrence across donors. In an earlier analysis of 500 to 650 of the donors, high-throughput TCR beta sequencing was used to judge whether each TCR beta V gene segment behaved as functional or pseudogenic. Donor age, sex, ethnicity and CMV serostatus were compiled alongside the repertoire data. Genome-wide SNP genotypes for about 65% of the 666 donors were used in a later genetic analysis, which treated that subset as a discovery cohort. All discovery cohort repertoires had been generated using a single sequencing platform. Class I and class II HLA loci were covered by the typing at four-digit resolution. The number of donors typed differed by locus, with roughly 629-640 for A, B, C, DRB1 and DQB1, approximately 500 for DQA1, 600 to 610 for DPA1, and some 470 for DPB1. Because of strong linkage in the cohort, roughly five DR-DQ haplotypes were treated as single units for association and clustering. Among a few hundred genotyped donors of the cohort, an average of approximately 240,000 unique TCR beta nucleotide sequences were sequenced per donor, roughly 18% of them non-productive. Findings and caveats that apply to the study as a whole: Linkage disequilibrium might explain the correlated functional status among segregating V segments, but an unknown experimental factor could not be excluded. Presence/absence analyses assumed roughly uniform sequencing depth across donors, an assumption that may not hold. In a later analysis, several top co-occurrence clusters were reported to appear linked to parvovirus B19, influenza, CMV and Epstein-Barr virus. The study listed 150 to 200 TCR beta chains as associated with cytomegalovirus. The earlier analysis of nearly 600 of the donors excluded 15 to 20 rarely observed V segments, including chromosome 9 orphons, because counts were too low. In a later analysis, HLA-associated TCR beta chains were found to be more clonally expanded and to have lower generation probabilities than equally common non-associated chains. Three of the identified cytomegalovirus-associated TCR beta chains were confirmed in vitro to be specific for cytomegalovirus antigens. Only TCR beta chains were sequenced in this cohort, and the absence of alpha or paired-chain data limited detectable features. A later analysis associated 15,000 or so TCR beta sequences with specific HLA alleles at a false discovery rate of 0.05. When HLA alleles, especially DR and DQ, strongly co-occurred, attributing TCR associations to individual alleles was difficult. A further reported finding was that TCR beta sequences accurately predicted the HLA-A and HLA-B alleles for most subjects in the first cohort. Most TCR sequences were seen in very few donors, while some public TCRs were found in many individuals. The sequencing pipeline was judged likely to have produced a cluster of highly shared sequence variants as a technical artifact. According to a later genetic analysis, donors in an Asian-associated ancestry cluster had fewer N-insertions in productive TCRs than the approximately 610-donor mean. In a later analysis, the rate of TCR association differed among HLA loci, with DRB1 alleles having the most associated TCRs and HLA-C alleles having the fewest. The 87-base-pair reads could not distinguish some IMGT-functional V segments, including TRBV6-2 and TRBV6-3, so those segments were excluded. In an earlier analysis of some 500 of the donors, most TCR beta V segments appeared in productive rearrangements about 87% or about 30% of the time, broadly matching IMGT annotations. The authors suggested that the approach could potentially be generalized to other disease states and immunological phenotypes. A later genetic analysis associated a missense DCLRE1C variant with V-gene and J-gene trimming of TCR beta chains, and an independent cohort replicated the association. The classifier was reported to diagnose cytomegalovirus status with high specificity and sensitivity in both the original and validation cohorts. For the cohort, immune exposure information was limited to CMV serostatus. Because some donors lacked HLA typing at each locus, the association tests relied only on the typed subset. Most CMV-associated TCR beta chains appeared to be HLA-restricted in a later analysis, and the HLA associations seemed to be driven largely by CMV exposure.

The library was built by means of the immunoSEQ multiplex PCR assay. A mixture of 60 forward primers for TCR Vbeta segments and 13 reverse primers for TCR Jbeta segments was used in the multiplex PCR. The CDR3 region of rearranged TCR beta genes was amplified from genomic DNA by a multiplex PCR assay. On the Illumina HiSeq System, the amplified TCR beta libraries were sequenced as 87-base-pair reads. As for the original processing: A later analysis tallied 80 million to 95 million unique TCR beta chains across the 550 to 850 repertoires, and some 10 million of those chains were shared by two or more donors. Raw reads were error-corrected and collapsed into unique sequences with a nearest-neighbor algorithm that merged closely related sequences to remove PCR and sequencing errors. Alignment of CDR3 sequences to IMGT reference sequences was used to assign V, D and J gene segments. For a sequence to be retained, at least a six-nucleotide match to both a V gene segment and a J gene segment was required. Rearrangements were classified as productive when the CDR3 lacked stop codons and remained in frame with V and J, and all other rearrangements were classified as non-productive. CDR3 was defined by IMGT convention, running from the second conserved V-encoded cysteine to the conserved J-encoded phenylalanine. Sequences without an unambiguous match to a single V gene segment were excluded from the earlier analysis of about 640 of the donors. In an earlier analysis of roughly 500 of the donors, V segments were called functional above 56.7% productive rearrangements and were called segregating when the between-donor standard deviation exceeded 5%. A statistical classification framework was built to diagnose cytomegalovirus status from the catalog of TCR beta chain sequences. In a later analysis, TCR nucleotide sequences were compared against IMGT/GENE-DB human TR gene sequences so that V and J genes could be assigned. A later analysis assigned CDR3 sequences and most-parsimonious VDJ recombination scenarios with the TCRdist pipeline. In a later analysis, every TCR beta chain was defined by the combination of its CDR3 amino acid sequence and its V-gene family, and reads without a unique V-gene family were dropped. As a way to deal with suspected cross-contamination and a sequencing artifact, a later analysis dropped nearly 600 nucleotide sequences that were highly shared and had low generation probability. For each public chain, a later analysis derived a clonal expansion index from normalized ranks of inferred template counts within each repertoire. In a later analysis, generation probabilities were computed using a VDJ recombination model fitted to out-of-frame rearrangements, and the results were checked against IGoR. In a later analysis, TCR-TCR, TCR-HLA and TCR-CMV co-occurrence was scored with hypergeometric tests, and a repertoire-size bias correction was applied to TCR pairs. False discovery rates were estimated in a later analysis by permuting HLA or CMV assignments 20 times. In a later analysis, co-occurring TCRs were grouped using DBSCAN, with TCRdist sequence similarity added in when clustering inside HLA-allele-positive subsets. For co-occurrence clustering, repertoires with fewer than 30,000 or more than 120,000 public chains were excluded, along with five repertoires with anomalous nucleotide sharing. Here the immuneACCESS table is served through TCRdb, limited to in-frame sequences with V and J called. Missing clones are a known gap in these copies; in checked studies unresolved V genes cover under half, and the rest lacks a known reason. V, J and clone size derive from that table, while D and trimming were established from the DNA sequence. The sample includes 170,000 or so clones, with 75% to 90% observed a single time. The top ten clonotypes cover 6% to 7.5% of the sample.

The cohort consisted of hundreds of healthy bone marrow donors. At the time of sampling, all cohort members were nominally healthy, though unrecorded immune exposures were likely present. The donor was CMV seropositive and belonged to the group of 250 to 300 seropositive cohort members. A peripheral blood sample was collected from each donor, and TCR beta sequencing was performed on peripheral blood mononuclear cells. Genomic DNA was extracted from the blood cell samples with the Qiagen DNeasy Blood Extraction Kit. This clonotype originated in a man under 40 in good health and CMV-seropositive. This sequence uses TRBV13 and TRBJ2-6, and TRBD2 matches 9 of the central bases. Input material: PBMCs. CDR3 reads: CASSLGGGGAFAGANVLTF. The DNA sequence is TGTGCCAGCAGCTTAGGGGGCGGGGGGGCCTTCGCTGGGGCCAACGTCCTGACTTTC.